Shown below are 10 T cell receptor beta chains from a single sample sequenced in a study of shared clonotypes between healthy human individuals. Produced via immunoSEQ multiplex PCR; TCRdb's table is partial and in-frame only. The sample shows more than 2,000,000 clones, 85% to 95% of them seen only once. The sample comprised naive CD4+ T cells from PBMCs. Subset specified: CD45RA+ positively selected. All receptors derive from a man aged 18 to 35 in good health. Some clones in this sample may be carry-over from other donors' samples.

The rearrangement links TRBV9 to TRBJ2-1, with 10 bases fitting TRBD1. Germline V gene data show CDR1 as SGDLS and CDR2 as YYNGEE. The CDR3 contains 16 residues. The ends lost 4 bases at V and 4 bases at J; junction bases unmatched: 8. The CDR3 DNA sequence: TGTGCCAGCAGCATCCGGGGGGACAGGGGATACAATGAGCAGTTCTTC. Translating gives CASSIRGDRGYNEQFF. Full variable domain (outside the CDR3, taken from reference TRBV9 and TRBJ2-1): DSGVTQTPKHLITATGQRVTLRCSPRSGDLSVYWYQQSLDQGLQFLIQYYNGEERAKGNILERFSAQQFPDLHSELNLSSLELGDSALYFCASSIRGDRGYNEQFFGPGTRLTVL.

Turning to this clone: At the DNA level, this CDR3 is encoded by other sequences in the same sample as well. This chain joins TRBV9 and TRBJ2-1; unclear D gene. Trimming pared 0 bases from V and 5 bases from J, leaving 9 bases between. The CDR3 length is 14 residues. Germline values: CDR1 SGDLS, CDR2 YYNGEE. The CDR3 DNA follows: TGTGCCAGCAGCGTAGTTGGCGGAAACAATGAGCAGTTCTTC. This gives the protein CASSVVGGNNEQFF.

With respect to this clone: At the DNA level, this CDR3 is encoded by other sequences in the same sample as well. The CDR3 sequence: CASSRGTAYGYTF. The CDR3 nucleotides read TGCGCCAGCAGCCGAGGGACGGCCTATGGCTACACCTTC. The chain uses TRBV4-1 and TRBJ1-2; possible D gene TRBD1, 5 bases. Trimming stripped 4 bases from V and 4 bases from J, with 10 bases between. CDR1 and CDR2 from the germline V gene are MGHRA and YSYEKL. CDR3 size: 13 residues.

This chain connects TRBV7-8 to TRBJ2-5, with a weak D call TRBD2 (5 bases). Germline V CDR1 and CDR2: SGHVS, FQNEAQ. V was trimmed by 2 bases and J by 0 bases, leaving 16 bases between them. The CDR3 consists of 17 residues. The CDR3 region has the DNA TGTGCCAGCAGCTTAAGCGGCGGACCCCACTACCAAGAGACCCAGTACTTC. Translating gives CASSLSGGPHYQETQYF. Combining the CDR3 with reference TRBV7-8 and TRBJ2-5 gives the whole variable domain GAGVSQSPRYKVAKRGQDVALRCDPISGHVSLFWYQQALGQGPEFLTYFQNEAQLDKSGLPSDRFFAERPEGSVSTLKIQRTQQEDSAVYLCASSLSGGPHYQETQYFGPGTRLLVL.

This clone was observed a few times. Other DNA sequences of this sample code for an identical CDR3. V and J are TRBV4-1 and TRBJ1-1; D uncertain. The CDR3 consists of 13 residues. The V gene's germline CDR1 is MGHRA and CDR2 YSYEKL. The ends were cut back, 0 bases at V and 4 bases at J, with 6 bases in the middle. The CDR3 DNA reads TGCGCCAGCAGCCAAGATGCCGGCACTGAAGCTTTCTTT. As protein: CASSQDAGTEAFF.

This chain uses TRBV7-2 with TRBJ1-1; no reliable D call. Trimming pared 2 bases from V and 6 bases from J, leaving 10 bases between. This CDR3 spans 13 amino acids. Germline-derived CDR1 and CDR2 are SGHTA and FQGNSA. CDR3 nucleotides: TGTGCCAGCAGCTTAACAGTAATGCCTGAAGCTTTCTTT. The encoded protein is CASSLTVMPEAFF. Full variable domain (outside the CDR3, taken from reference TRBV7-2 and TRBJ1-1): GAGVSQSPSNKVTEKGKDVELRCDPISGHTALYWYRQSLGQGLEFLIYFQGNSAPDKSGLPSDRFSAERTGGSVSTLTIQRTQQEDSAVYLCASSLTVMPEAFFGQGTRLTVV.

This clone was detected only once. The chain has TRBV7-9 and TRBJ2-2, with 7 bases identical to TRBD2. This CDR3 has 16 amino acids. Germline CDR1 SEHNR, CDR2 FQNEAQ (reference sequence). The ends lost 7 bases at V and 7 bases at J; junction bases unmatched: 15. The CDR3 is CASNPSGGGLFGELFF. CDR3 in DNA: TGTGCCAGCAACCCGTCGGGGGGAGGGCTTTTCGGGGAGCTGTTTTTT.

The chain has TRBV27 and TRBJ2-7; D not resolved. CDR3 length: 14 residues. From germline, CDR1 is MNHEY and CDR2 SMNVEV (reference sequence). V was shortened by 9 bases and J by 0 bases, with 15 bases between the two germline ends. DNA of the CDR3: TGTGCCAGTAAGCGCGTGGAACTCTCCTACGAGCAGTACTTC. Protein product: CASKRVELSYEQYF.

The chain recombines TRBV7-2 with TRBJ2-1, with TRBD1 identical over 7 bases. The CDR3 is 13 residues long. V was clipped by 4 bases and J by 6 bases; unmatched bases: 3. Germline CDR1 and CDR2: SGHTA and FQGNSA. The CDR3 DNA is TGTGCCAGCAGCTCCCGACAGGGCAATGAGCAGTTCTTC. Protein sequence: CASSSRQGNEQFF. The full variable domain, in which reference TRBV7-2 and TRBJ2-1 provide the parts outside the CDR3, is GAGVSQSPSNKVTEKGKDVELRCDPISGHTALYWYRQSLGQGLEFLIYFQGNSAPDKSGLPSDRFSAERTGGSVSTLTIQRTQQEDSAVYLCASSSRQGNEQFFGPGTRLTVL.

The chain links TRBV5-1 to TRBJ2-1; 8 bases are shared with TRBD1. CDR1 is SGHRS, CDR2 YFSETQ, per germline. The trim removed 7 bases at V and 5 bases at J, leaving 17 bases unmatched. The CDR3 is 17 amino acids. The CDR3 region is CASSPGGTGGRNNEQFF. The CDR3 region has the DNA TGCGCCAGCTCCCCCGGCGGGACAGGAGGTCGGAACAATGAGCAGTTCTTC.